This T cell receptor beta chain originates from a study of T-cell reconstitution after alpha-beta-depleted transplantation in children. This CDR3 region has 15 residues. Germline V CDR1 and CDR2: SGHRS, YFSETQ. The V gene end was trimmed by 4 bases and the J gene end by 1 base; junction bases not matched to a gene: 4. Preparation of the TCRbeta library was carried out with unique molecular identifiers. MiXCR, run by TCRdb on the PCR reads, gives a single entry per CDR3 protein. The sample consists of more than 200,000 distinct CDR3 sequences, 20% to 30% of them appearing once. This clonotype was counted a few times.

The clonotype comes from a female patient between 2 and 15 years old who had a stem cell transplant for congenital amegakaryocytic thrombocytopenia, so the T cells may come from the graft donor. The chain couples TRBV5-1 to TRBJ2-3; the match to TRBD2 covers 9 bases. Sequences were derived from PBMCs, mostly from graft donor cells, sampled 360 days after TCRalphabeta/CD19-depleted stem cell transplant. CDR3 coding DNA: TGCGCCAGCAGCCAAGAGCGGGGGGGCACAGATACGCAGTATTTT. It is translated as CASSQERGGTDTQYF.